These 13 T cell receptor beta chains came from one sample sequenced in a study of human CD4 T cells and Enterobacteriaceae. Generated by immunoSEQ multiplex PCR, the TCRdb table keeps only in-frame clones and is missing some. Here the sample spans roughly 30,000 clones, 70% to 85% being singletons. Memory CD4+ T cells were sorted as all CD4+ cells except CD45RA+CCR7+CD95- naive cells, over 95% pure. Sequencing was carried out using memory CD4+ T cells from blood. All receptors derive from a human donor in good health.

The CDR3 sequence: CASSQGYNQPQHF. In DNA, the CDR3 is TGTGCCAGTAGCCAGGGATACAATCAGCCCCAGCATTTT. V gene TRBV19 combines with J gene TRBJ1-5; perhaps TRBD1 as D (5 bases). Per germline, CDR1 LNHDA and CDR2 SQIVND (reference sequence). The length of the CDR3 is 13 residues. The ends were cut back, 6 bases at V and 3 bases at J, with 9 bases in the middle.

The V gene is TRBV29-1, the J gene TRBJ2-3, with a tentative D call TRBD2 (6 bases). V was cut by 7 bases and J by 3 bases, with 20 bases left in between. The CDR3 is 15 amino acids. The germline CDR1 and CDR2 sequences are SQVTM and ANQGSEA. The CDR3 DNA is TGCAGCGCAGCTAGACGGGAGAAGGGTACAGATACGCAGTATTTT. This encodes CSAARREKGTDTQYF.

The gene calls are TRBV7-2 and TRBJ2-3; 13 bases align to TRBD2. Germline CDR1 is SGHTA and CDR2 is FQGNSA. CDR3 length equals 16 residues. V lost 2 bases and J lost 6; bases outside the gene matches: 5. CDR3 sequence reads: CASSLLLAGGGDTQYF. For the CDR3, the DNA is TGTGCCAGCAGCTTACTACTAGCGGGAGGGGGTGATACGCAGTATTTT. Using reference TRBV7-2 and TRBJ2-3 for the parts outside the CDR3, the full variable domain is GAGVSQSPSNKVTEKGKDVELRCDPISGHTALYWYRQSLGQGLEFLIYFQGNSAPDKSGLPSDRFSAERTGGSVSTLTIQRTQQEDSAVYLCASSLLLAGGGDTQYFGPGTRLTVL.

This chain uses TRBV5-1 with TRBJ2-1; 12 positions match TRBD2. The V gene end was trimmed by 4 bases and the J gene end by 8 bases; junction bases not matched to a gene: 10. Germline V gives CDR1 SGHRS, CDR2 YFSETQ. This CDR3 has 16 amino acids. Here the CDR3 reads CASSDGLAGGPDEQFF. The CDR3 DNA sequence: TGCGCCAGCAGCGATGGGCTAGCGGGAGGGCCTGATGAGCAGTTCTTC.

The chain joins TRBV28 to TRBJ2-7, with 9 bases that match TRBD1. Germline V gene lookup returns CDR1 MDHEN and CDR2 SYDVKM. After removal of 6 bases from V and 2 bases from J, the junction contained 2 bases not matched to a gene. The CDR3 is 13 amino acids. Here the CDR3 reads CASRGQGPYEQYF. CDR3 nucleotide sequence: TGTGCCAGCAGGGGACAGGGACCCTACGAGCAGTACTTC. Full variable domain (missing parts from reference TRBV28 and TRBJ2-7): DVKVTQSSRYLVKRTGEKVFLECVQDMDHENMFWYRQDPGLGLRLIYFSYDVKMKEKGDIPEGYSVSREKKERFSLILESASTNQTSMYLCASRGQGPYEQYFGPGTRLTVT.

V and J are TRBV14 and TRBJ1-2; D not resolved. Germline V CDR1 and CDR2: SGHDN, FVKESK. The V gene lost 3 bases and the J gene lost 7 bases, with 6 bases spanning the gap. The CDR3 consists of 11 residues. CDR3 region: CASSHGFGYTF. As DNA, the CDR3 is TGTGCCAGCAGCCACGGCTTTGGCTACACCTTC.

The CDR3 protein is CASRRRQGANTEAFF. CDR3 nucleotides: TGTGCCAGCAGACGCCGACAGGGGGCAAACACTGAAGCTTTCTTT. The chain has TRBV6-5 and TRBJ1-1, with TRBD1 matching 10 bases. Trimming cost V 6 bases and J 2 bases; bases outside gene matches: 6. Germline values: CDR1 MNHEY, CDR2 SVGAGI. The CDR3 has 15 amino acids.

CDR3: CASGLPEGGKNIQYF. The CDR3 region has the DNA TGTGCTAGTGGTTTGCCTGAGGGGGGCAAAAACATTCAGTACTTC. This chain uses TRBV12-5 with TRBJ2-4, with D perhaps given as TRBD1 or TRBD2 (6 bases each). CDR1 and CDR2 (germline): LGHNT, FRNRAP. Trimming removed 2 bases from V and 3 bases from J, with 11 bases in between. The CDR3 is 15 residues long.

The chain employs TRBV9 and TRBJ2-3; 15 nucleotides agree with TRBD2. The CDR3 consists of 19 residues. V was clipped by 4 bases and J by 2 bases; unmatched bases: 11. Looked up from germline, CDR1 is SGDLS and CDR2 is YYNGEE. The CDR3: CASSPVGLAGGLVTDTQYF. For the CDR3, the DNA is TGTGCCAGCAGCCCTGTAGGACTAGCGGGAGGGCTGGTCACAGATACGCAGTATTTT.

The chain links TRBV5-1 to TRBJ2-7; D is possibly TRBD1 (5 bases). The V gene lost 5 bases and the J gene lost 3 bases, with 15 bases spanning the gap. Looked up from germline, CDR1 is SGHRS and CDR2 is YFSETQ. CDR3 length: 14 residues. The CDR3 sequence is CASRQTRQNYEQYF. In DNA form, the CDR3 reads TGCGCCAGCAGGCAGACGAGACAGAACTACGAGCAGTACTTC.

The chain employs TRBV6-1 and TRBJ2-7; perhaps TRBD2 as D (6 bases). V lost 8 bases to trimming and J lost 2 bases, with 16 bases between them. The CDR3 runs to 14 residues. Germline CDR1 and CDR2: MNHNS and SASEGT. This chain's CDR3 is CASGPSGDTYEQYF. The CDR3 DNA sequence: TGTGCCAGCGGACCTTCGGGGGATACCTACGAGCAGTACTTC.

This chain joins TRBV4-1 and TRBJ2-3; D unresolved. V lost 4 bases and J 1 base, leaving 9 bases between the germline ends. This CDR3 spans 14 amino acids. The V gene's germline CDR1 is MGHRA and CDR2 YSYEKL. CDR3 DNA sequence: TGCGCCAGCAGCCCCGGTGACCGCACAGATACGCAGTATTTT. It is translated as CASSPGDRTDTQYF.

CDR3 nucleotides: TGCGCCAGCAGCTTGGCCCCAGCGGGAGTTGGGGAGACCCAGTACTTC. This codes for CASSLAPAGVGETQYF. The V call is TRBV5-1, the J call TRBJ2-5, with TRBD2 identical over 8 bases. Germline CDR1 SGHRS, CDR2 YFSETQ. The CDR3 length is 16 residues. The J segment lost 5 bases and the V segment lost 0 bases, leaving 9 bases of the junction unmatched.